This entry concerns a single T cell receptor beta chain. The sample is drawn from a study of human T cells and chemical hapten exposure. Stated time point: patch test 1, 2 weeks after DPC sensitization. Indicated treatment: therapeutic diphenylcyclopropenone sensitization with weekly scalp DPC. The study enrolled 18 to 70-year-old alopecia patients suitable for DPC. This CDR3 region has 16 residues. Germline trimming cut 5 bases from V and 2 bases from J; bases unmatched to any gene: 9. Germline lookup yields CDR1 SGHVS and CDR2 FNYEAQ. Original analysis: The median was about 100,000 TCRs per sample, ranging 23,224 to 690,600. TCRdb reanalysed the RACE reads using MiXCR and keeps one entry per CDR3 protein. These V and J calls rely on TCRdb rather than the paper's analysis. The sample contains under 450,000 distinct CDR3 sequences, about 4.8% of which appear only once.

Specimen: whole blood, collected in connection with sensitization to the hapten diphenylcyclopropenone (DPC). The source of this sequence is a woman aged 45-65 years with alopecia areata. Some clones in this sample may be carry-over from other donors' samples. The V gene is TRBV7-6, the J gene TRBJ2-7; 10 positions match TRBD2. CDR3 bases: TGTGCCAGCAGCCCTCAGCGGGGGGGCCCAACCTACGAGCAGTACTTC. Amino acid sequence: CASSPQRGGPTYEQYF.